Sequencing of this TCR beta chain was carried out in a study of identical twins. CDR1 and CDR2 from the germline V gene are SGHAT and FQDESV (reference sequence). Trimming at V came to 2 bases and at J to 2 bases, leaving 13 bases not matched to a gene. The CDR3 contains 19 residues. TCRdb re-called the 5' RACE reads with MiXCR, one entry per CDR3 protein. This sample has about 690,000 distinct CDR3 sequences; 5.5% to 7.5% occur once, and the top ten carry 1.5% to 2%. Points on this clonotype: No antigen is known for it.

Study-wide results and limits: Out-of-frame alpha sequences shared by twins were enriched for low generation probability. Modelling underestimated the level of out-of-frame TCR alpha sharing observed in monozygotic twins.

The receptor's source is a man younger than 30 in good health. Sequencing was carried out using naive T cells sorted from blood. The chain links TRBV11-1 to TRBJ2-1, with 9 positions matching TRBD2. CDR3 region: CASSLILAAGGSTYNEQFF. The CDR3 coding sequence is TGTGCCAGCAGCTTAATCCTGGCGGCGGGAGGGTCCACCTACAATGAGCAGTTCTTC.